This T cell receptor beta chain is drawn from a study of T cells in Graves' hyperthyroidism and ophthalmopathy. The length of the CDR3 is 16 residues. The ends were cut back, 9 bases at V and 0 bases at J, with 18 bases in the middle. Looked up from germline, CDR1 is LNHDA and CDR2 is SQIVND (reference sequence). Researchers amplified the TCR beta CDR3 regions from RNA transcripts. First-round RT-PCR of the TCR CDR3 relied on the HTBI primer set. One entry per CDR3 protein results from TCRdb running MiXCR on the multiplex PCR reads. In the table there are some 740,000 distinct CDR3 sequences, about 14% of which are singletons.

The rearrangement uses TRBV19 and TRBJ2-4; the D gene is possibly TRBD1 (6 bases). The sample comprised blood. The sequence came from a woman between 18 and 29 years old with Graves' hyperthyroidism. In DNA, the CDR3 is TGTGCCAGCAGTCTGCCAGGGGTGCTAGCCAAAAACATTCAGTACTTC. It encodes CASSLPGVLAKNIQYF. The variable domain in full, completed from reference TRBV19 and TRBJ2-4, reads DGGITQSPKYLFRKEGQNVTLSCEQNLNHDAMYWYRQDPGQGLRLIYYSQIVNDFQKGDIAEGYSVSREKKESFPLTVTSAQKNPTAFYLCASSLPGVLAKNIQYFGAGTRLSVL.